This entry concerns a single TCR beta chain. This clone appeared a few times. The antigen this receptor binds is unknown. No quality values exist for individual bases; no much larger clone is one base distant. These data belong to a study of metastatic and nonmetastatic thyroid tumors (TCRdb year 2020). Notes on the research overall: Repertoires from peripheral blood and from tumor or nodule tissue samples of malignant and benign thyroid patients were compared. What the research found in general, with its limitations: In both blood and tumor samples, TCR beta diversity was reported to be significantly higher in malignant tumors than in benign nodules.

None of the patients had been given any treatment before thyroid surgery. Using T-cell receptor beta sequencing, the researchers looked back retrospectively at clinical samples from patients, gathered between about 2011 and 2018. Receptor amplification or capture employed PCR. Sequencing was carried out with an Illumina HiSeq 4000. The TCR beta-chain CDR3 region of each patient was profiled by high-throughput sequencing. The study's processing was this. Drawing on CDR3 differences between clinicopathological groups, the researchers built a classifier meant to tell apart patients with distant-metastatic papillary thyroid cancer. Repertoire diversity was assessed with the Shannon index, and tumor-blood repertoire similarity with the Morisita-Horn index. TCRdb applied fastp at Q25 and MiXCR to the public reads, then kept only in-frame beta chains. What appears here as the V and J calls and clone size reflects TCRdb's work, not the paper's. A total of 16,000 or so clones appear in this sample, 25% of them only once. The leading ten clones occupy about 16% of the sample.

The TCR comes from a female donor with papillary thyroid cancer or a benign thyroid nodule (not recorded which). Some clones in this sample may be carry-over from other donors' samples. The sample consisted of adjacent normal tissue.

The encoded CDR3 is CASSYSIGVGHEQYF. The base sequence is TGTGCCAGCAGTTACTCGATCGGGGTGGGACACGAGCAGTACTTC. Recombination linked TRBV6-5 to TRBJ2-7, with the D gene tentatively TRBD1 or TRBD2, based on 5 matching bases in each. The CDR3 contains 15 residues, cysteine and phenylalanine counted. The CDR3 DNA has 45 bases and is translated from base 1. CDR1 and CDR2 are drawn from the germline V gene: MNHEY, SVGAGI. The junction shows trimming of 0 bases on V and 5 bases on J, plus 14 bases between the germline ends.